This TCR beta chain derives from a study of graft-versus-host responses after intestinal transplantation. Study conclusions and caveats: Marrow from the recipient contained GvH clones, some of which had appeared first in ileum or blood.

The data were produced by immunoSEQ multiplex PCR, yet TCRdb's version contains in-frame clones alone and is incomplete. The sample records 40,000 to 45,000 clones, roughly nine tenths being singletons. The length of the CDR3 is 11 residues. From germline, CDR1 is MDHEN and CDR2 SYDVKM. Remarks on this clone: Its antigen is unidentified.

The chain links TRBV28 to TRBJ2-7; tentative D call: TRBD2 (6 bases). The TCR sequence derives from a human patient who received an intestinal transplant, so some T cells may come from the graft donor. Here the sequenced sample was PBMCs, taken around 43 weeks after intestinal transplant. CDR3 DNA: TGTGCTTGCGGGGCTTACTACGAGCAGTACTTC. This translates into CACGAYYEQYF. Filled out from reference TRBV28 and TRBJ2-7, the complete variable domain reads DVKVTQSSRYLVKRTGEKVFLECVQDMDHENMFWYRQDPGLGLRLIYFSYDVKMKEKGDIPEGYSVSREKKERFSLILESASTNQTSMYLCACGAYYEQYFGPGTRLTVT.